Each of the 24 T cell receptor beta chains below was sequenced from the same sample in a study of shared clonotypes between healthy human individuals. Data came from immunoSEQ multiplex PCR; TCRdb stores just in-frame clones and leaves some out. The repertoire holds about 2.4 million clones, with approximately 93% as singletons. The sequenced sample was naive CD4+ T cells from PBMCs. Subset given: CD45RA+ positively selected. The receptors were gathered from a young man in good health. Some clones in this sample may be carry-over from other donors' samples.

The chain recombines TRBV5-4 with TRBJ1-2, with D hard to call. Germline V gives CDR1 SGHNT, CDR2 YYREEE (reference sequence). Between the trimmed V and J ends, which lost 4 bases and 10 bases, there was a span of 17 bases. CDR3 length: 13 residues. The CDR3 sequence is CASSVLKDLHYTF. For the CDR3, the DNA is TGTGCCAGCAGCGTCCTAAAAGACCTTCACTACACCTTC.

The V gene is TRBV10-1, the J gene TRBJ1-2; a possible D gene is TRBD1 (5 bases). This CDR3 is built from 15 residues. Germline V gives CDR1 WNHNN, CDR2 SYGVQD (reference sequence). Trimming removed 4 bases at V and 5 bases at J, with 17 bases between. CDR3: CASSAALTDPYGYTF. DNA of the CDR3: TGCGCCAGCAGTGCCGCCTTGACAGATCCTTATGGCTACACCTTC.

This chain joins TRBV27 and TRBJ1-3; weak D call: TRBD1 (6 bases). CDR1 is MNHEY and CDR2 is SMNVEV in the germline V gene (reference sequence). The CDR3 runs to 16 residues. Trimming removed 6 bases at V and 1 base at J, with 16 bases between. This CDR3 is CASSPGVPGSGNTIYF. The CDR3 DNA is TGTGCCAGCAGCCCAGGGGTGCCAGGGTCTGGAAACACCATATATTTT.

The rearrangement uses TRBV6-5 and TRBJ2-1; a weak D match, TRBD2 (6 bases). The CDR3 spans 13 residues. Looked up from germline, CDR1 is MNHEY and CDR2 is SVGAGI. V was pared by 10 bases and J by 2 bases, with 12 bases between. Written as DNA, the CDR3 is TGTGCCACGCGACTAGACACCTACAATGAGCAGTTCTTC. Translating gives CATRLDTYNEQFF.

In regard to this clone: This sample includes further DNA sequences coding for the same CDR3. The rearrangement links TRBV10-3 to TRBJ1-4; D is possibly TRBD1 (5 bases). The germline gives CDR1 ENHRY, CDR2 SYGVKD. V lost 3 bases, J lost 2 bases, and 10 bases lay in between. This CDR3 has 15 amino acids. CDR3 DNA sequence: TGTGCCATCAGTGATAGGGGTGGCACTAATGAAAAACTGTTTTTT. Protein: CAISDRGGTNEKLFF.

V and J are TRBV28 and TRBJ2-7; D may be TRBD1 or TRBD2 (5 bases each). CDR1 and CDR2 from the germline V gene are MDHEN and SYDVKM. This CDR3 spans 15 amino acids. Between the trimmed V and J ends, which lost 0 bases and 4 bases, there was a span of 13 bases. The CDR3 sequence is CASSLWSLAGYEQYF. In DNA, the CDR3 is TGTGCCAGCAGTTTATGGTCCCTAGCAGGGTACGAGCAGTACTTC. The entire variable domain, with the rest obtained from reference TRBV28 and TRBJ2-7, is as follows: DVKVTQSSRYLVKRTGEKVFLECVQDMDHENMFWYRQDPGLGLRLIYFSYDVKMKEKGDIPEGYSVSREKKERFSLILESASTNQTSMYLCASSLWSLAGYEQYFGPGTRLTVT.

The chain carries TRBV10-3 and TRBJ2-2; the D gene could be TRBD1 or TRBD2 (6 bases each). Trimming removed 0 bases at V and 6 bases at J, with 17 bases between. CDR3 length: 17 amino acids. CDR1 and CDR2 (germline): ENHRY, SYGVKD. The DNA for the CDR3 is TGTGCCATCAGTGAGTCGTGGGGGGCGCTGGAGGCCGGGGAGCTGTTTTTT. Its protein is CAISESWGALEAGELFF.

The chain employs TRBV27 and TRBJ1-1, with a tentative D call TRBD1 (5 bases). The CDR3 loop spans 13 amino acids. With 6 bases removed from V and 4 bases from J, the gap between germline ends came to 12 bases. Germline-derived CDR1 and CDR2 are MNHEY and SMNVEV (reference sequence). The CDR3 here is CASSKRGVTEAFF. The CDR3 DNA sequence: TGTGCCAGCAGCAAAAGAGGGGTCACTGAAGCTTTCTTT.

The chain combines TRBV5-1 with TRBJ1-2; 8 bases agree with TRBD1. Germline V gene data show CDR1 as SGHRS and CDR2 as YFSETQ. This CDR3 contains 16 residues. V gave up 0 bases and J gave up 8 bases; unmatched junction bases: 12. CDR3: CASSLGPVTGGGGYTF. The DNA for the CDR3 is TGCGCCAGCAGCTTGGGCCCCGTCACAGGGGGAGGAGGCTACACCTTC.

The rearrangement joins TRBV10-3 to TRBJ2-2, with 9 bases lining up with TRBD1. The CDR3 sequence is 16 residues long. Germline loops: CDR1 ENHRY, CDR2 SYGVKD. V lost 5 bases and J lost 4; bases outside the gene matches: 8. The CDR3 DNA sequence: TGTGCCATCAGTACAACGGACAGGGGAGGCACCGGGGAGCTGTTTTTT. It encodes CAISTTDRGGTGELFF.

The rearrangement joins TRBV28 to TRBJ1-3; D gene unclear. The V end lost 4 bases, the J end lost 0 bases, and 4 bases lay between the germline ends. The CDR3 extends over 13 amino acids. The germline gives CDR1 MDHEN, CDR2 SYDVKM. The CDR3 here is CASSWSSGNTIYF. In nucleotides, the CDR3 is TGTGCCAGCAGTTGGAGCTCTGGAAACACCATATATTTT.

This clone appeared a single time. The gene calls are TRBV27 and TRBJ2-2; D is perhaps TRBD1 (6 bases). Germline V gene lookup returns CDR1 MNHEY and CDR2 SMNVEV (reference sequence). This CDR3 spans 17 amino acids. V gave up 5 bases and J gave up 2 bases, with 18 bases separating them. This CDR3 is CASSLPRGPINTGELFF. In nucleotides, the CDR3 is TGTGCCAGCAGTCTACCCAGGGGCCCTATTAACACCGGGGAGCTGTTTTTT.

The V and J genes are TRBV5-1 and TRBJ1-1, with 9 bases fitting TRBD1. V gave up 3 bases and J gave up 4 bases; unmatched junction bases: 13. Germline CDR1 is SGHRS and CDR2 is YFSETQ. CDR3 length: 17 residues. As DNA, the CDR3 is TGCGCCAGCAGCTCCGACAGGGGGGTTAATTGGGGCACTGAAGCTTTCTTT. It yields the protein CASSSDRGVNWGTEAFF.

CDR3 amino acids: CASSLGVSWEQYF. In DNA form, the CDR3 reads TGTGCCAGCAGCTTGGGGGTGAGTTGGGAGCAGTACTTC. V gene TRBV11-2 combines with J gene TRBJ2-7; perhaps D is TRBD1 or TRBD2 (5 bases each). CDR1 SGHAT and CDR2 FQNNGV come from the germline V gene. V was trimmed by 3 bases and J by 7 bases, leaving 13 bases between them. The CDR3 has 13 amino acids.

The V gene is TRBV28, the J gene TRBJ2-7; D unresolved. CDR3 length: 13 residues. Germline CDR1 is MDHEN and CDR2 is SYDVKM. V was trimmed by 2 bases and J by 4 bases, leaving 9 bases between them. The CDR3 sequence: CASSLRNGYEQYF. The CDR3 bases are TGTGCCAGCAGTTTACGGAACGGGTACGAGCAGTACTTC.

Concerning this clone itself: This could be a read error, since a much larger clone is one nucleotide away. CDR3 in amino acids: CASSLGTGVYEQYF. CDR3 in DNA: TGTGCCAGCAGCTTAGGGACAGGGGTCTACGAGCAGTACTTC. The rearrangement joins TRBV9 to TRBJ2-7, with 10 bases identical to TRBD1. CDR1 and CDR2 (germline): SGDLS, YYNGEE. The CDR3 sequence is 14 residues long. V lost 4 bases and J lost 3; bases outside the gene matches: 4.

The chain combines TRBV11-2 with TRBJ2-2, with 8 bases identical to TRBD2. The CDR3 extends over 16 amino acids. The germline V gene encodes CDR1 SGHAT and CDR2 FQNNGV. V trimming: 6 bases; J trimming: 0 bases; junction bases outside the gene matches: 6. The CDR3 coding sequence is TGTGCCAGCAGTACGAGACTAGCGACGAACACCGGGGAGCTGTTTTTT. Translating it yields CASSTRLATNTGELFF.

The chain combines TRBV4-2 with TRBJ1-5; the D gene is possibly TRBD1 (5 bases). The CDR3 covers 16 residues. V was cut by 4 bases and J by 1 base, with 14 bases left in between. CDR1 is LGHNA, CDR2 YNFKEQ, per germline. This chain's CDR3 is CASSPSAKGSNQPQHF. CDR3 DNA sequence: TGTGCCAGCAGCCCATCAGCGAAGGGGAGCAATCAGCCCCAGCATTTT.

V gene TRBV7-2 combines with J gene TRBJ2-3; 7 nucleotides agree with TRBD2. CDR3 length equals 16 residues. CDR1 and CDR2 (germline): SGHTA, FQGNSA. Trimming cost V 1 base and J 4 bases; bases outside gene matches: 8. CDR3 bases: TGTGCCAGCAGCTTAGATTGGGGGAGGGGCCCAGATACGCAGTATTTT. Its protein is CASSLDWGRGPDTQYF.

The CDR3 nucleotides read TGTGCCAGTGCAGGGACTAGCGGGAGGGCCGTTGATGGGCAGTTCTTC. Amino acid sequence: CASAGTSGRAVDGQFF. The chain joins TRBV19 to TRBJ2-1; 16 positions match TRBD2. The V gene end was trimmed by 8 bases and the J gene end by 12 bases; junction bases not matched to a gene: 13. CDR3 size: 16 residues. In germline, CDR1 is LNHDA, CDR2 SQIVND (reference sequence).

In regard to this clone: The sample carries other DNA sequences with the same CDR3. V gene TRBV28 combines with J gene TRBJ2-7; the D gene is possibly TRBD2 (6 bases). Trimming shortened V by 6 bases and J by 4 bases, and 7 bases separated the two germline ends. CDR1 and CDR2 (germline): MDHEN, SYDVKM. This CDR3 has 11 amino acids. The CDR3, as DNA: TGTGCCAGCAGCGGGGGTTACGAGCAGTACTTC. As protein: CASSGGYEQYF.

V usage is TRBV19 and J usage is TRBJ2-7; the match to TRBD1 covers 9 bases. J was trimmed by 2 bases and V by 4 bases; bases with no gene match: 9. CDR3 length equals 16 residues. Germline V gene lookup returns CDR1 LNHDA and CDR2 SQIVND (reference sequence). For the CDR3, the DNA is TGTGCCAGTAGTAGGACCGGGACAGGGTTTCCCTACGAGCAGTACTTC. This gives the protein CASSRTGTGFPYEQYF.

This chain connects TRBV28 to TRBJ1-5; weak D call: TRBD1 (6 bases). V was trimmed by 2 bases and J by 3 bases, leaving 14 bases between them. CDR3 length equals 16 residues. Germline V gives CDR1 MDHEN, CDR2 SYDVKM. This CDR3 is CASSLNRVGNNQPQHF. In nucleotides, the CDR3 is TGTGCCAGCAGTTTAAACAGGGTGGGAAACAATCAGCCCCAGCATTTT.

The chain combines TRBV6-6 with TRBJ2-1, with 8 nucleotides matching TRBD2. Trimming cost V 6 bases and J 6 bases; bases outside gene matches: 4. The CDR3 runs 13 residues. CDR1 and CDR2 (germline): MNHNY, SVGAGI (reference sequence). The CDR3: CASRAGGLNEQFF. DNA for the CDR3: TGTGCCAGCAGGGCGGGAGGTCTCAATGAGCAGTTCTTC.